This T cell receptor beta chain was obtained from a study of T cells in Graves' hyperthyroidism and ophthalmopathy. Study results and caveats: In the analysis, a 13 V-J model separated ophthalmopathy from stable hyperthyroidism. Most clonotypes that expanded in the thyroid above 0.001 also showed up in blood.

V was trimmed by 5 bases and J by 1 base, leaving 8 bases between them. The CDR3 totals 14 residues. Germline-derived CDR1 and CDR2 are SGHTA and FQGTGA. This clonotype was counted a few times. The target antigen is unknown. For the diagnoses, clinical symptoms, serum thyroxine and TRAb, thyroid ultrasound and orbital computed tomography were used. The TCR beta CDR3 regions underwent amplification using RNA transcripts as the source. In the first-round RT-PCR of the TCR CDR3, the HTBI primer set was used. Each CDR3 protein gets one entry after TCRdb re-called the multiplex PCR reads with MiXCR. In the table there are about half a million distinct CDR3 sequences, approximately 23% of which are singletons.

The TCR originated in a woman aged 70 to 79 with Graves' ophthalmopathy. V is TRBV7-3 and J is TRBJ2-2; tentatively, D is TRBD1 (5 bases). The specimen was blood. The CDR3 loop is CASSTQGNTGELFF. In DNA, the CDR3 is TGTGCCAGCAGCACGCAGGGGAACACCGGGGAGCTGTTTTTT.